A single sample is the source of the 13 T cell receptor beta chains below, sequenced in a study of beta chain features in type 1 diabetes. Isolated RNA was reverse transcribed in full, so expressed TCRB transcripts were sequenced. Using immunoSEQ multiplex PCR, the repertoire was profiled, and TCRdb retains in-frame clones only, with some absent. The table lists just over 450,000 clones, about 30% of them singletons, with roughly 0.066% in the top ten. The sample consisted of naive CD4+ T cells from blood. The receptors here all came from a man between 18 and 35 years old in good health.

The CDR3 region is CASSLATVNTEAFF. The CDR3, as DNA: TGCGCCAGCAGCTTGGCGACAGTGAACACTGAAGCTTTCTTT. The genes are TRBV5-1 and TRBJ1-1, with a tentative D call TRBD1 (5 bases). Germline loops: CDR1 SGHRS, CDR2 YFSETQ. The CDR3 is made up of 14 amino acids. V was shortened by 0 bases and J by 0 bases, with 6 bases between the two germline ends.

This clone showed up just a few times. The V call is TRBV9, the J call TRBJ1-2; D is uncertain. Trimming cost V 1 base and J 2 bases, with 9 bases left between them. Germline V gene data show CDR1 as SGDLS and CDR2 as YYNGEE. The CDR3 sequence is 14 residues long. CDR3 in amino acids: CASSVLSGNYGYTF. The CDR3 DNA reads as TGTGCCAGCAGCGTATTATCTGGGAACTATGGCTACACCTTC.

The chain links TRBV23-1 to TRBJ2-5; a weak D match, TRBD1 (7 bases). TRBV23-1 is an ORF, with its function uncertain. This CDR3 spans 20 amino acids. With 0 bases removed from V and 5 bases from J, the gap between germline ends came to 28 bases. The chain's CDR3 is CASSQSENRRGRTRDETQYF. The CDR3 region has the DNA TGCGCCAGCAGTCAATCAGAAAACCGGAGGGGGCGGACGCGGGATGAGACCCAGTACTTC.

This clone was seen a handful of times. The chain couples TRBV7-2 to TRBJ2-1; 10 nucleotides line up with TRBD2. The CDR3 spans 15 residues. The ends lost 1 base at V and 9 bases at J; junction bases unmatched: 6. CDR1 and CDR2 from the germline V gene are SGHTA and FQGNSA. The CDR3: CASSLDTSGAVEQFF. For the CDR3, the DNA is TGTGCCAGCAGCTTAGATACTAGCGGGGCCGTTGAGCAGTTCTTC.

The chain employs TRBV28 and TRBJ1-1; possibly TRBD1 for D (5 bases). CDR1 is MDHEN, CDR2 SYDVKM, per germline. V lost 7 bases to trimming and J lost 5 bases, with 20 bases between them. The CDR3 loop spans 15 amino acids. CDR3 amino acids: CASTLPGRAGTEAFF. The CDR3 DNA follows: TGTGCCAGCACCCTCCCGGGACGGGCGGGAACTGAAGCTTTCTTT. Variable domain in full (rest from reference TRBV28 and TRBJ1-1): DVKVTQSSRYLVKRTGEKVFLECVQDMDHENMFWYRQDPGLGLRLIYFSYDVKMKEKGDIPEGYSVSREKKERFSLILESASTNQTSMYLCASTLPGRAGTEAFFGQGTRLTVV.

Only a few counts were recorded for this clone. The chain joins TRBV29-1 to TRBJ2-7, with D possibly TRBD2 on 8 matching bases. The V end was cut by 0 bases, the J end by 3 bases, with 18 bases between. The germline gives CDR1 SQVTM, CDR2 ANQGSEA. The CDR3 contains 16 residues. The CDR3 region has the DNA TGCAGCGTTGAAGATAGGGGGCGCGGGAGGAGCTACGAGCAGTACTTC. Amino acid sequence: CSVEDRGRGRSYEQYF.

This clone was seen only a few times. This same CDR3 is encoded by further DNA sequences in the sample. V usage is TRBV30 and J usage is TRBJ2-7; 13 bases match TRBD2. With 5 bases clipped from V and 4 bases from J, the junction kept 2 bases outside the gene matches. The CDR3 has 13 residues. Germline-derived CDR1 and CDR2 are GTSNPN and SVGIG (reference sequence). The CDR3 nucleotides are TGTGCCTGGCGGACTAGCGGGAGTTACGAGCAGTACTTC. It encodes CAWRTSGSYEQYF.

The CDR3 is CASRRGETQYF. The CDR3 DNA is TGTGCCAGCAGGAGGGGGGAGACCCAGTACTTC. V gene TRBV7-8 combines with J gene TRBJ2-5; D perhaps matches TRBD1 (6 bases). The CDR3 contains 11 residues. The ends were cut back, 6 bases at V and 5 bases at J, with 7 bases in the middle. The V gene's germline CDR1 is SGHVS and CDR2 FQNEAQ.

The rearrangement joins TRBV30 to TRBJ2-7; 12 nucleotides align to TRBD1. J gave up 2 bases and V 3 bases, and 14 bases lay outside the gene matches. The germline gives CDR1 GTSNPN, CDR2 SVGIG (reference sequence). The CDR3 sequence is 18 residues long. The CDR3 region is CAWRAGTGGSGRTYEQYF. CDR3 nucleotides: TGTGCCTGGAGAGCCGGGACAGGGGGCTCTGGAAGGACCTACGAGCAGTACTTC.

In its sample, this clone was seen a few times. The chain is built from TRBV9 and TRBJ2-3; D is unresolved. Trimming cost V 4 bases and J 3 bases, with 9 bases left between them. Per germline, CDR1 SGDLS and CDR2 YYNGEE. This CDR3 has 13 residues. CDR3: CASSPQTTDTQYF. CDR3 coding DNA: TGTGCCAGCAGCCCCCAGACGACAGATACGCAGTATTTT.

This clone was detected a few times. The rearrangement uses TRBV7-9 and TRBJ2-7, with 8 bases lining up with TRBD1. V trimming: 1 base; J trimming: 4 bases; junction bases outside the gene matches: 0. Germline lookup yields CDR1 SEHNR and CDR2 FQNEAQ (reference sequence). The CDR3 length is 13 residues. For the CDR3, the DNA is TGTGCCAGCAGCTTAGACAGGGGGTACGAGCAGTACTTC. Its translation: CASSLDRGYEQYF.

The chain uses TRBV9 and TRBJ2-1, with D maybe TRBD2 (5 bases). The V gene's germline CDR1 is SGDLS and CDR2 YYNGEE. The CDR3 consists of 15 residues. Deletions cut 3 bases from V and 0 bases from J, with 10 bases between. CDR3 sequence reads: CASSEVGSSYNEQFF. The DNA for the CDR3 is TGTGCCAGCAGCGAGGTAGGGAGCTCCTACAATGAGCAGTTCTTC.

V and J are TRBV27 and TRBJ1-5; D call uncertain. The CDR3 consists of 17 residues. Germline CDR1 reads MNHEY; CDR2 reads SMNVEV (reference sequence). The V end was cut by 1 base, the J end by 7 bases, with 20 bases between. The CDR3: CASSLFGVEGPEQPQHF. The DNA of the CDR3 is TGTGCCAGCAGTTTATTTGGGGTCGAGGGCCCGGAGCAGCCCCAGCATTTT.